This TCR beta chain was profiled in a study of cytomegalovirus exposure and HLA in healthy donors (dated by TCRdb to 2016 to 2017). Notes on the research overall: In an earlier analysis of approximately 500 of the donors, under 300 Gb of sequence data and approximately 100 million unique TCR beta sequences from 150 million to 200 million T cells were reported. On average, around 230,000 unique TCR beta nucleotide sequences were sequenced per donor among more than 350 genotyped donors of the cohort, with around 19% of those sequences being non-productive. In a later genetic analysis, genome-wide SNP genotypes for 398 of the 666 donors were used, and that subset was treated as a discovery cohort. An earlier analysis of approximately 640 of the donors applied high-throughput TCR beta sequencing to assess whether each TCR beta V gene segment acted as functional or pseudogenic. A later analysis re-analyzed previously published TCR beta repertoires from approximately 700 donors and added high-resolution HLA genotyping to study TCR occurrence patterns. The study combined high-throughput TCR immunosequencing, statistical association of individual TCRs with disease status, and machine learning to predict cytomegalovirus infection status. Every discovery cohort repertoire had been produced on one sequencing platform. Among the approximately 430 genotyped donors, under 90% belonged to the genetic ancestry cluster associated with self-reported Caucasian donors. Donor age, sex, ethnicity and CMV serostatus were collected together with the repertoire data. A separate validation cohort of 100 to 150 different subjects was used in addition to the roughly 670-subject first cohort. The later analysis used no new phenotypic data to find candidate immune exposures, relying instead on TCR beta sequences and their occurrence across donors. An early release that covered some 640 HLA-typed donors contained 300 to 350 gigabases of sequencing data and about 84 million unique TCR sequences. The study aimed to test whether cataloging public T cell receptors could reveal signatures of past pathogen exposure. The study profiled the T cell repertoires of some 610 subjects by immunosequencing and related them to cytomegalovirus serostatus. Typing coverage differed by locus: A, B, C, DRB1 and DQB1 were typed in about 629-630 donors, DQA1 in roughly 510, DPA1 in 606, and DPB1 in just under 490. Because of strong linkage in the cohort, roughly five DR-DQ haplotypes were treated as single units for association and clustering. Both class I and class II loci were covered by HLA typing, at four-digit resolution.

A note on this clone: The antigen this receptor binds is unknown.

Summary of the overall study and its limitations: Strong co-occurrence of HLA alleles, especially DR and DQ, made assigning TCR associations to individual alleles difficult. The cohort was sequenced for TCR beta chains only, and without alpha or paired-chain data the features that could be detected were limited. Some IMGT-functional V segments, including TRBV6-2 and TRBV6-3, could not be told apart with the 87-base-pair reads, so those segments were excluded. Correlated functional status among segregating V segments might reflect linkage disequilibrium, but an unknown experimental factor could not be ruled out. Specific HLA alleles were associated with 15,000 to 20,000 TCR beta sequences at a false discovery rate of 0.05 in a later analysis. A further reported finding was that TCR beta sequences accurately predicted the HLA-A and HLA-B alleles for most subjects in the first cohort. Compared with the approximately 670-donor mean, donors in an Asian-associated ancestry cluster had fewer N-insertions in productive TCRs, according to a later genetic analysis. Because HLA typing was unavailable for some donors at each locus, only the typed subset was used in association tests. A group of highly shared sequence variants was considered likely to be a technical artifact of the sequencing pipeline. The classifier was reported to diagnose cytomegalovirus status with high specificity and sensitivity in both the original cohort and the validation cohort. The study listed 150 to 200 TCR beta chains as associated with cytomegalovirus. According to a later analysis, most CMV-associated TCR beta chains appeared to be HLA-restricted, and the HLA associations seemed to be driven largely by CMV exposure. Compared with equally common non-associated chains, HLA-associated TCR beta chains in a later analysis were more clonally expanded and had lower generation probabilities. A later genetic analysis associated a missense DCLRE1C variant with V-gene and J-gene trimming of TCR beta chains, and an independent cohort replicated the association. According to a later analysis, TCR association rates differed among HLA loci, with DRB1 alleles showing the most associated TCRs and HLA-C alleles showing the fewest. The only immune exposure information available for the cohort was CMV serostatus. Presence/absence analyses assumed roughly uniform sequencing depth across donors, an assumption that may not hold. According to the authors, the approach could potentially be generalized to other disease states and immunological phenotypes. In an earlier analysis of some 500 of the donors, most TCR beta V segments appeared in productive rearrangements about 90% or about 30% of the time, broadly matching IMGT annotations. The earlier analysis of around 600 of the donors excluded over 15 rarely observed V segments, including chromosome 9 orphons, because counts were too low. According to a later analysis, parvovirus B19, influenza, CMV and Epstein-Barr virus appeared linked to several top co-occurrence clusters. Across donors, most TCR sequences were observed very rarely, whereas some public TCRs were present in many individuals. In vitro tests confirmed that a few of the cytomegalovirus-associated TCR beta chains recognize cytomegalovirus antigens.

The cohort consisted of some 670 healthy bone marrow donors. Cohort members were all nominally healthy when sampled, although unrecorded immune exposures were likely present. The donor tested CMV seronegative and was one of the 352 seronegative cohort members. A peripheral blood sample was provided by each donor, and peripheral blood mononuclear cells were used for TCR beta sequencing. Genomic DNA was extracted from the blood cell samples with the Qiagen DNeasy Blood Extraction Kit. The library relied on the immunoSEQ multiplex PCR assay. The multiplex PCR relied on a mix of 60 forward primers for TCR Vbeta segments and 13 reverse primers for TCR Jbeta segments. The CDR3 region of rearranged TCR beta genes was amplified from genomic DNA with a multiplex PCR assay. The amplified TCR beta libraries were sequenced on the Illumina HiSeq System as 87-base-pair reads. The paper's data handling went like this. In a later analysis, some 80 million unique TCR beta chains were counted across the 650 to 700 repertoires, and about 9.9 million of these chains were shared by at least two donors. Raw reads were error-corrected and collapsed into unique sequences with a nearest-neighbor algorithm that merged closely related sequences to remove PCR and sequencing errors. V, D and J gene segments were assigned by aligning CDR3 sequences to IMGT reference sequences. For a sequence to be retained, a match of at least six nucleotides was required to both a V gene segment and a J gene segment. A rearrangement counted as productive if the CDR3 had no stop codons and remained in frame with V and J, and every other rearrangement counted as non-productive. Following IMGT convention, CDR3 was defined as the stretch from the second conserved V-encoded cysteine to the conserved J-encoded phenylalanine. Sequences without an unambiguous match to a single V gene segment were excluded from the earlier analysis of a few hundred of the donors. An earlier analysis of approximately 590 of the donors called V segments functional above 56.7% productive rearrangements and segregating when the between-donor standard deviation exceeded 5%. To diagnose cytomegalovirus status from the catalog of TCR beta chain sequences, a statistical classification framework was built. In a later analysis, TCR nucleotide sequences were compared against IMGT/GENE-DB human TR gene sequences so that V and J genes could be assigned. The TCRdist pipeline was used in a later analysis to assign CDR3 sequences and most-parsimonious VDJ recombination scenarios. In a later analysis, every TCR beta chain was defined by the combination of its CDR3 amino acid sequence and its V-gene family, and reads without a unique V-gene family were dropped. As a way to deal with suspected cross-contamination and a sequencing artifact, a later analysis dropped 450 to 600 nucleotide sequences that were highly shared and had low generation probability. A later analysis calculated a clonal expansion index for each public chain from normalized within-repertoire ranks of inferred template counts. In a later analysis, generation probabilities were computed with a VDJ recombination model fitted to out-of-frame rearrangements, and the resulting probabilities were checked against IGoR. In a later analysis, hypergeometric tests were used to score TCR-TCR, TCR-HLA and TCR-CMV co-occurrence, with a repertoire-size bias correction applied to TCR pairs. False discovery rates were estimated in a later analysis by permuting HLA or CMV assignments 20 times. A later analysis grouped co-occurring TCRs with DBSCAN, adding TCRdist sequence similarity when clustering within HLA-allele-positive subsets. Repertoires with fewer than 30,000 or more than 120,000 public chains, plus five repertoires with anomalous nucleotide sharing, were excluded from co-occurrence clustering. The clones in this table, taken by TCRdb from immuneACCESS, are in-frame only. Not every clone is retained; where verified, under half of the shortfall comes from an unresolved V gene, and the cause of the rest is unknown. V and J calls and clone size are those listed in that table; D and trimming were worked out from the DNA. This sample's table lists around 150,000 clones. Less than 3.5% of the sample is held by the ten biggest clonotypes.

According to the germline V gene, CDR1 reads SGHRS and CDR2 reads YFSETQ. The CDR3 runs 14 amino acids, cysteine and phenylalanine included. The entry retains the CDR3 DNA only, 42 bases that are in frame from base 1. V and J lose 4 bases and 7 bases, and a span of 12 bases separates them. Sequencing input: PBMCs. This chain joins TRBV5-1 to TRBJ1-6; perhaps TRBD1 is the D gene, with 6 bases matching. This TCR was sampled from a man aged 35 to 55 in good health and CMV-seronegative. CDR3 sequence: CASSADSLNSPLHF. The DNA sequence reads TGCGCCAGCAGCGCGGACAGTCTGAATTCACCCCTCCACTTT.